This note documents a single T cell receptor beta chain sequence. The method was immunoSEQ multiplex PCR; TCRdb's version includes in-frame clones alone and lacks a portion of them. This sample yields roughly 100,000 clones, of which 80% to 90% are seen a single time; less than 15% belongs to the top ten. The data were obtained in a study of control samples from healthy donors and cancer patients. With 4 bases clipped from V and 4 bases from J, the junction kept 5 bases outside the gene matches. This CDR3 spans 14 amino acids. Germline V CDR1 and CDR2: LGHNA, YNFKEQ. Sequencing was performed on blood. V is TRBV4-2 and J is TRBJ2-7; the match to TRBD2 covers 9 bases. This TCR was sampled from a man aged 25-45 years in good health. The CDR3 DNA reads as TGTGCCAGCAGCCCTAGCGGGAAAAGTTACGAGCAGTACTTC. Its protein product is CASSPSGKSYEQYF.